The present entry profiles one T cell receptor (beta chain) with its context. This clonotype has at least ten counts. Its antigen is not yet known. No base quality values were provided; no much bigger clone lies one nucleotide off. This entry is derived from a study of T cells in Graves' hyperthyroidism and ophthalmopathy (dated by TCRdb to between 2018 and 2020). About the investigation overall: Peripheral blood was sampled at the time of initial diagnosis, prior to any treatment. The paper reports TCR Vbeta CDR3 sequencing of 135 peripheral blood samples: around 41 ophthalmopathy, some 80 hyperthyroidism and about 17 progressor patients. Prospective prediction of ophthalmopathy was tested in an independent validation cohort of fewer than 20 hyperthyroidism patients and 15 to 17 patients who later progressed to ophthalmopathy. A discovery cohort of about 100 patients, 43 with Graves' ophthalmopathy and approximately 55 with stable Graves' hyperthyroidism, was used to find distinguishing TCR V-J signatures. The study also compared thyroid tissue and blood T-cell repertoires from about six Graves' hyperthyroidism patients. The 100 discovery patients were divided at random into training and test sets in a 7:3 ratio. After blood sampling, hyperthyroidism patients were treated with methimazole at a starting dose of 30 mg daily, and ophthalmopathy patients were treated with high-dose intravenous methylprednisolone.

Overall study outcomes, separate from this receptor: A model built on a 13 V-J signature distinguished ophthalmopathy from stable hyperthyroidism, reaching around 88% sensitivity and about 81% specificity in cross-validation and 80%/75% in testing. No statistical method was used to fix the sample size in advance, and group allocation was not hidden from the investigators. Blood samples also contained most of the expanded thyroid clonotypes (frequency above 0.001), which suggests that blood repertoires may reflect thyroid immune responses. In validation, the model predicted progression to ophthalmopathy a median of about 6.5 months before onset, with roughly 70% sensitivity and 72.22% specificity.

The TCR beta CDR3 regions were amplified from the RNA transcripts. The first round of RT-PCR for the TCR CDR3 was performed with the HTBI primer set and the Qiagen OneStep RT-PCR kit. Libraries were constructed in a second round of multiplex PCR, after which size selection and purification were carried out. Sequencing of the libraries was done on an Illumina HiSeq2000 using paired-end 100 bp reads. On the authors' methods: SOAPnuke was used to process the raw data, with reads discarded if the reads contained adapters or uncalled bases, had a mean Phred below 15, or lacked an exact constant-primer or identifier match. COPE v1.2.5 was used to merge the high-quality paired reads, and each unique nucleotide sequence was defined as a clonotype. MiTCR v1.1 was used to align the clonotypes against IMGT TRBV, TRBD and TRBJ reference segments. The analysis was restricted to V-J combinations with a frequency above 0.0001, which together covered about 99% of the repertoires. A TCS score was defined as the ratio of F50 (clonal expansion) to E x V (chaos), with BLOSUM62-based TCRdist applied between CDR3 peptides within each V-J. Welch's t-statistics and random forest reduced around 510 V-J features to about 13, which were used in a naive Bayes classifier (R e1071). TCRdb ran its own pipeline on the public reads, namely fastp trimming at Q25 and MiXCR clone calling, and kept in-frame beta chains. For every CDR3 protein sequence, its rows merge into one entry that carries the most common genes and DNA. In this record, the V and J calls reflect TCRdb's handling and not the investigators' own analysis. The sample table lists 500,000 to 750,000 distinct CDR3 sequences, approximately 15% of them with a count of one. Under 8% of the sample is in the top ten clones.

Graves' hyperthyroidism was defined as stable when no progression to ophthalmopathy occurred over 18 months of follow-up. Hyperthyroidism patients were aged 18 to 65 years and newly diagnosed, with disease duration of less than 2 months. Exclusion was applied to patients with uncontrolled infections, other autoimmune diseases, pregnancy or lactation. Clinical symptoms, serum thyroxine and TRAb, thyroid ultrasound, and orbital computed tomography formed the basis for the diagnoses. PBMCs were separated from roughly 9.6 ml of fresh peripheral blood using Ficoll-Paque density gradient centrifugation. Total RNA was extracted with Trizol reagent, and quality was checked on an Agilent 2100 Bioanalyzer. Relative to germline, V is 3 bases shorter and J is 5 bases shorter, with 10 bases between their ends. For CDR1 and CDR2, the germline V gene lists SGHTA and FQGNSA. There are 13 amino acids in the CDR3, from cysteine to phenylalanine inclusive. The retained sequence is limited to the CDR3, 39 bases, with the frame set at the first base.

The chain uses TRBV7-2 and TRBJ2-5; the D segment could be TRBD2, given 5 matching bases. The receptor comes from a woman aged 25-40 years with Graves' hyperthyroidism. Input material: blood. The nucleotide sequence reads TGTGCCAGCAGCTTTAGAGGGCCGGAGACCCAGTACTTC. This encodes CASSFRGPETQYF.